These 14 T cell receptor beta chains originate from one sample sequenced in a study of T cell responses to AZD1222 COVID-19 vaccine. Measured with immunoSEQ multiplex PCR; TCRdb has only the in-frame clones, and not every one. The sample consists of approximately 120,000 clones, less than 95% of them appearing once. Sequenced here: peripheral blood, sampled on day 0 of AZD1222 vaccination. The origin of the receptors is an adult in good health.

J is TRBJ2-5 and V is TRBV11-1; tentative D call: TRBD2 (6 bases). CDR3 length: 14 amino acids. Germline V gene lookup returns CDR1 SGHAT and CDR2 FQDESV (reference sequence). Trimming stripped 8 bases from V and 2 bases from J, with 15 bases between. The CDR3 sequence: CASAKGGAQETQYF. In DNA, the CDR3 is TGTGCCAGCGCCAAAGGCGGGGCACAAGAGACCCAGTACTTC. Filled out from reference TRBV11-1 and TRBJ2-5, the complete variable domain reads EAEVAQSPRYKITEKSQAVAFWCDPISGHATLYWYRQILGQGPELLVQFQDESVVDDSQLPKDRFSAERLKGVDSTLKIQPAELGDSAMYLCASAKGGAQETQYFGPGTRLLVL.

The chain carries TRBV19 and TRBJ1-3; D ambiguous. This CDR3 spans 15 amino acids. Germline assignment: CDR1 LNHDA and CDR2 SQIVND (reference sequence). Trimming shortened V by 4 bases and J by 0 bases, and 10 bases separated the two germline ends. This CDR3 is CASSTSGISGNTIYF. The DNA of the CDR3 is TGTGCCAGTAGTACCTCCGGGATCTCTGGAAACACCATATATTTT.

The chain carries TRBV7-9 and TRBJ2-7; the D gene is possibly TRBD1 (6 bases). Germline lookup yields CDR1 SEHNR and CDR2 FQNEAQ (reference sequence). This CDR3 contains 12 residues. V lost 3 bases to trimming and J lost 6 bases, with 9 bases between them. CDR3 region: CASSLGRGEQYF. The DNA of the CDR3 is TGTGCCAGCAGCTTGGGCAGGGGCGAGCAGTACTTC.

This clone has more than one count but fewer than ten. This chain connects TRBV7-9 to TRBJ2-1; TRBD1 matches 9 bases. Germline-derived CDR1 and CDR2 are SEHNR and FQNEAQ (reference sequence). The CDR3 runs 14 residues. The trim removed 2 bases at V and 8 bases at J, leaving 4 bases unmatched. CDR3 residues: CASSLTGGRDEQFF. CDR3 coding DNA: TGTGCCAGCAGCTTAACAGGGGGCAGGGATGAGCAGTTCTTC. The entire variable domain, with the rest obtained from reference TRBV7-9 and TRBJ2-1, is as follows: DTGVSQNPRHKITKRGQNVTFRCDPISEHNRLYWYRQTLGQGPEFLTYFQNEAQLEKSRLLSDRFSAERPKGSFSTLEIQRTEQGDSAMYLCASSLTGGRDEQFFGPGTRLTVL.

V and J are TRBV7-8 and TRBJ1-5; no clear D gene. V gave up 5 bases and J gave up 3 bases, with 14 bases separating them. Per germline, CDR1 SGHVS and CDR2 FQNEAQ. This CDR3 region has 15 residues. The CDR3 loop reads CASSPLGTVNQPQHF. Here the CDR3 DNA reads TGTGCCAGCAGCCCCTTGGGCACGGTCAATCAGCCCCAGCATTTT.

The chain combines TRBV3-1 (or the pseudogene TRBV3-2) with TRBJ1-5; D gene unclear. The CDR3 contains 14 residues. Germline loops: CDR1 LGHDT, CDR2 YNNKEL (reference sequence). Trimming shortened V by 4 bases and J by 1 base, and 8 bases separated the two germline ends. The CDR3 sequence is CASSLPGSNQPQHF. In DNA form, the CDR3 reads TGTGCCAGCAGCCTCCCGGGAAGCAATCAGCCCCAGCATTTT.

The rearrangement links TRBV5-4 to TRBJ2-1; the D gene is possibly TRBD2 (6 bases). V lost 4 bases to trimming and J lost 0 bases, with 11 bases between them. The germline V gene has CDR1 SGHNT and CDR2 YYREEE (reference sequence). This CDR3 has 15 amino acids. Here the CDR3 DNA reads TGTGCCAGCAGCCCGGGGGTCAGCTCCTACAATGAGCAGTTCTTC. Translated: CASSPGVSSYNEQFF.

This chain connects TRBV4-1 to TRBJ1-2, with D unclear. The V gene lost 2 bases and the J gene lost 2 bases, with 12 bases spanning the gap. The germline V gene encodes CDR1 MGHRA and CDR2 YSYEKL. CDR3 length: 15 residues. Here the CDR3 reads CASSQRRTENYGYTF. The CDR3 nucleotides read TGCGCCAGCAGCCAAAGGCGGACGGAGAACTATGGCTACACCTTC.

V is TRBV5-1 and J is TRBJ1-3; D gene uncertain. V dropped 0 bases and J dropped 3 bases, with 7 bases sitting between them. The length of the CDR3 is 14 residues. Germline CDR1 SGHRS, CDR2 YFSETQ. The CDR3: CASSLGGGGNTIYF. CDR3 nucleotides: TGCGCCAGCAGCTTGGGAGGAGGTGGAAACACCATATATTTT.

This chain connects TRBV6-2 or TRBV6-3 to TRBJ2-2; D is possibly TRBD2 (6 bases). Trimming took off 5 bases at V and 7 bases at J, with 23 bases between the two ends. The germline CDR1 and CDR2 sequences are MNHEY and SVGEGT. The CDR3 sequence is 17 residues long. The chain's CDR3 is CASSAARGRGSFGELFF. The CDR3 DNA follows: TGTGCCAGCAGTGCTGCGCGGGGTCGGGGATCTTTCGGGGAGCTGTTTTTT.

This sequence joins TRBV2 and TRBJ1-1; D gene ambiguous. CDR3 length equals 13 residues. V was shortened by 4 bases and J by 1 base, with 7 bases between the two germline ends. Germline V gene lookup returns CDR1 SNHLY and CDR2 FYNNEI. The CDR3 spells CASSGDGNTEAFF. Here the CDR3 DNA reads TGTGCCAGCAGTGGTGACGGGAACACTGAAGCTTTCTTT.

The chain has TRBV6-5 and TRBJ1-5; 10 bases match TRBD1. V shed 6 bases, J shed 7 bases, and the junction held 9 bases outside the gene matches. The V gene's germline CDR1 is MNHEY and CDR2 SVGAGI. The CDR3 totals 15 residues. The DNA for the CDR3 is TGTGCCAGCAGCGCGACAGGGGGCCCACGACAGCCCCAGCATTTT. As protein: CASSATGGPRQPQHF.

This chain connects TRBV10-3 to TRBJ1-4; a possible D gene is TRBD1 (5 bases). The ends were cut back, 2 bases at V and 5 bases at J, with 18 bases in the middle. This CDR3 is 17 amino acids long. The germline gives CDR1 ENHRY, CDR2 SYGVKD. This CDR3 is CAISEKLLAGGNEKLFF. The DNA for the CDR3 is TGTGCCATCAGTGAGAAACTCCTCGCCGGGGGAAATGAAAAACTGTTTTTT.

The rearrangement joins TRBV30 to TRBJ1-1; D is perhaps TRBD1 (5 bases). Germline loops: CDR1 GTSNPN, CDR2 SVGIG (reference sequence). The ends were cut back, 0 bases at V and 11 bases at J, with 16 bases in the middle. The CDR3 has 13 residues. CDR3 bases: TGTGCCTGGAGTGTACTGGGGGGATTCGACGCTTTCTTT. Protein: CAWSVLGGFDAFF. Full variable domain (outside the CDR3, taken from reference TRBV30 and TRBJ1-1): SQTIHQWPATLVQPVGSPLSLECTVEGTSNPNLYWYRQAAGRGLQLLFYSVGIGQISSEVPQNLSASRPQDRQFILSSKKLLLSDSGFYLCAWSVLGGFDAFFGQGTRLTVV.